This TCR beta chain was captured in a study of blood T cell repertoires in COVID-19. About the research overall: COVID-19 samples collected from the United States, Italy and Spain covered acute and convalescent phases. The cDNA or gDNA used as material had been derived from T cells, B-cell-depleted T cells, or PBMCs.

Original processing methods: Scientists estimated how many nucleated cells there were by amplifying reference gene primers. Profiling relied on immunoSEQ multiplex PCR, and the TCRdb table lists in-frame clones only, not all of them. The V and J calls and clone size come from that table; D and trimming were worked out from the DNA. The table has roughly 200,000 clones, about 85% seen once. The source is a woman aged 18-30 years who had recovered from COVID-19. Sample: peripheral blood.

The CDR3 spells CATETRGGDTDTQYF. The CDR3 DNA follows: TGTGCCACCGAGACACGAGGAGGGGACACAGATACGCAGTATTTT. The chain is built from TRBV27 and TRBJ2-3, with D possibly being TRBD2 (6 bases). This CDR3 has 15 amino acids. V was trimmed by 10 bases and J by 2 bases, leaving 19 bases between them. Germline CDR1 is MNHEY and CDR2 is SMNVEV (reference sequence).